Listed below are T cell receptor beta chains from one sample, sequenced in a study of cytomegalovirus exposure and HLA in healthy donors. Profiled with immunoSEQ multiplex PCR; TCRdb holds only in-frame clones, not every one. The table has about 180,000 clones, just over 70% seen once. Sequences were obtained from PBMCs. All receptors come from a human donor in good health. Each CDR3 is given without its conserved first and last residue. The size field is filled for only some rows; it gives once, few, many or a size class.

v_call	clone_size	j_call	cdr3_aa
TRBV6-1	-	TRBJ2-7	ASSERGGSTYEQY
TRBV30	few	TRBJ2-7	AWSAGGSYEQY
TRBV5-4	-	TRBJ2-5	ASSQGRLAEETQY
TRBV11-3	few	TRBJ2-3	ASSLAGGSSLHTQY
TRBV7-3	few	TRBJ2-3	ASSLRPGTSGGTDTQY
TRBV21-1	few	TRBJ1-1	ASSKVTTWGSEAF
TRBV5-5	-	TRBJ2-1	ASSLVAGADNEQF
TRBV6-1	-	TRBJ2-7	ASSAAGGGTYEQY
TRBV5-6	few	TRBJ2-7	ASSLAYASYEQY
TRBV9	-	TRBJ1-1	ASSVEGGTGKAF
TRBV2	-	TRBJ2-2	ASSQSDRVITGELF
TRBV7-2	-	TRBJ2-3	ASSFGPSADTQY
TRBV18	-	TRBJ1-2	ASSPPQALDGYT
TRBV9	-	TRBJ1-1	ASSPHGGEGTEAF
TRBV4-3	-	TRBJ2-7	ASSQEIGRGQYVYEQY
TRBV27	-	TRBJ2-1	ASSETSGGTYNEQF
TRBV12-5	-	TRBJ2-5	ASGYATGGETQY
TRBV30	few	-	ACDSTYEQY
TRBV9	-	TRBJ1-1	ASSVGGSGTEAF
TRBV7-3	-	TRBJ2-3	ASSPERGGQY
TRBV7-9	-	TRBJ1-4	ASSDSEKLF
TRBV7-2	-	TRBJ2-1	ASSRRVLAGRNEQF